The T cell receptor beta chain described here comes from a study of beta chain features in type 1 diabetes (dated by TCRdb to the late 2010s). About the full investigation: No differences in mean age, gender distribution, total cell number or subset yield were found between patients and healthy donors. Naive and central memory subsets were obtained from all 30 or so donors, but regulatory and stem cell-like memory subsets were isolated from only 8 patients and 8 healthy donors. A total of over 90,000,000 sorted cells were examined across all samples, and a strong correlation was observed between cell number per subset and RNA yield. The study compared the TCRB repertoires of sorted circulating CD4+ T cell subsets in recently diagnosed type 1 diabetes patients with those in matched healthy donors.

Overall study results and their limits: Because the HLA sub-analyses included only small numbers of individuals, any influence of HLA type on TCRB rearrangement was left unresolved. Type 1 diabetes patients showed a moderate but significant shortening of TCRB CDR3 length in all four CD4+ subsets. PCR may preferentially amplify shorter templates, but because patient and control samples were amplified and corrected together, any resulting skew would affect both groups equally. Sequencing cDNA rather than genomic DNA could over-represent highly expressing activated cells, although activation and CD3 levels did not differ between groups. Fewer insertions and more nucleotide deletions at VDJ recombination sites were observed in patients with type 1 diabetes, implying thymic rearrangement abnormalities. Naive, central memory and regulatory TCRB repertoires appeared more similar among patients than among healthy donors.

A single peripheral blood draw of around 0.11 L on average was collected from each donor into heparinised tubes. A BD FACSAria II and a panel including CD45RO, CCR7, CD25, CD127, CD95 and CD27 were used to sort naive, central memory, regulatory and stem cell-like memory CD4+ T cells. Purity was above 95% for every sorted population. PBMCs were separated immediately by Lymphoprep density gradient centrifugation and were stained directly, without being cultured. So that batch effects would be minimized, each experiment stained and sorted samples in pairs, pairing one healthy donor with one patient. This clone was seen a handful of times. Its antigen is still unknown. No per-base quality is available; no much larger clone lies one base away. CDR1 and CDR2 are read off the germline V gene as KGHSH and LQKENI. The CDR3, from cysteine to phenylalanine, totals 15 residues. This entry keeps only the CDR3 DNA: 45 bases, framed from base 1. At the junction V is shortened by 0 bases and J by 4 bases, with 10 bases in between.

The entire amount of isolated RNA was reverse transcribed using the High Capacity cDNA Reverse Transcription Kit, so the sequenced TCRB transcripts were expressed ones. Deep immunoSEQ sequencing was applied to naive, central memory and regulatory T cell samples, giving an average of about 3.7 million total reads per sample. After sorted cells were lysed in RLT buffer, RNA was extracted with DNase-treated RNeasy Micro or Mini kits, with the choice depending on cell number. Each cell subset was processed separately to prevent cross-contamination, with patient and healthy donor samples processed together. The immunoSEQ multiplex PCR was used to amplify TCRB sequences from cDNA, generating 87-bp fragments that spanned the CDR3 region. Sequencing of the amplicons was performed on the Illumina HiSeq platform. As for how the authors treated the data: Synthetic template baselines were used to correct PCR bias computationally, reads within Hamming distance 2 were collapsed, and singletons that could not be merged were discarded. Reads were aligned against IMGT to assign V, D and J genes, CDR3 length and insertions or deletions at six rearrangement sites. Within each subset, clonotype counts were normalized to the number of sorted cells before true diversity and Gini coefficients were calculated with the tcR R package. The overlap coefficient, calculated on TCRB nucleotide sequences, was used to quantify repertoire sharing. Out-of-frame TCRB sequences from naive cells were analyzed as a proxy for the pre-selection repertoire. Entries here come from immuneACCESS through TCRdb and include only in-frame sequences with V and J called. Some clones fail to appear in such tables; in the studies checked, an unresolved V gene covers under half of the shortfall, and the cause of the remainder is unknown. The D gene and trimming were derived from the DNA, and the V and J assignments and clone size from that table. The sample profile shows 500,000 to 700,000 clones; roughly 16% of them were found once. Clones ranked in the top ten supply more than 0.08% of the sample.

This clonotype was sampled from a man between 18 and 29 years old in good health. Input material: naive CD4+ T cells from blood. In the paper's terms, the cell subset or site label means: true naive CD4+ T cells. The chain couples TRBV18 to TRBJ2-1; the D gene is unclear. CDR3 sequence: CASSPPGSAYNEQFF. The nucleotides read TGTGCCAGCTCACCACCGGGCAGCGCTTACAATGAGCAGTTCTTC. Beyond the CDR3, the reference TRBV18 and TRBJ2-1 genes provide the residues; the full variable domain reads: NAGVMQNPRHLVRRRGQEARLRCSPMKGHSHVYWYRQLPEEGLKFMVYLQKENIIDESGMPKERFSAEFPKEGPSILRIQQVVRGDSAAYFCASSPPGSAYNEQFFGPGTRLTVL.